Listed here is a single T cell receptor (beta chain). Its antigen is unknown. This sample was taken from a study of cytomegalovirus exposure and HLA in healthy donors. Background on the study: There were around 100 million unique TCR beta sequences, drawn from about 180 million T cells, in an earlier analysis. As released early, the data held 70 million to 100 million unique TCRs from HLA-typed donors.

V lost 6 bases, J lost 4 bases, and 5 bases lay in between. The CDR3 consists of 11 residues. The germline gives CDR1 SNHLY, CDR2 FYNNEI. Primers: 60 Vbeta forward and 13 Jbeta reverse. Assay used: immunoSEQ multiplex PCR; TCRdb lists only in-frame clones, some missing. This sample has roughly 52,000 clones, with 78% found just once. Study findings and constraints: By a later analysis, the bulk of CMV-associated TCR beta chains appeared HLA-restricted.

The TCR sequence derives from a female donor in good health and CMV-seronegative. Sequenced sample: PBMCs. This chain connects TRBV2 to TRBJ2-3; D remains ambiguous. The CDR3, as DNA: TGTGCCAGCAGCAAGCCAGATACGCAGTATTTT. Protein: CASSKPDTQYF.